The rows below give T cell receptor beta chains drawn from one sample of a study of T cell repertoires in cytomegalovirus infection. TCRdb used MiXCR to reprocess the reads, holding one entry per CDR3 protein. The repertoire holds approximately 400,000 distinct CDR3 sequences, approximately 32% seen once, with approximately 15% in the top ten. Sample: PBMCs. Receptors originate from a human donor in good health (CMV status not recorded). Some clones in this sample may be carry-over from other donors' samples. Both conserved end residues are part of each CDR3. D genes are given only for firm matches. Where a row states a size, it is once, few, many or the class of an expanded clone; other rows omit it.

d_call j_call v_call clone_size cdr3_nt cdr3_aa
. TRBJ2-2 TRBV4-3 . TGCGCCAGCAGCCAAGCGGGGCTTCCCGGGGAGCTGTTTTTT CASSQAGLPGELFF
. TRBJ2-1 TRBV11-2 . TGTGCCAGCAGCTACGCTACCGGGGCCTATGAGCAGTTCTTC CASSYATGAYEQFF
TRBD1 TRBJ2-1 TRBV5-1 . TGCGCCAGCAGGGCCGGGACAGGGGAATTCTATGAGCAGTTCTTC CASRAGTGEFYEQFF
. TRBJ1-6 TRBV7-9 many TGTGCCAGCAGCTTAGCGACCGGGAATTATAATTCACCCCTCCACTTT CASSLATGNYNSPLHF
. TRBJ1-5 TRBV6-2/TRBV6-3 few TGTGCCAGCAGCCCAGGTCCCAATCAGCCCCAGCATTTT CASSPGPNQPQHF
. TRBJ1-4 TRBV7-4 few TGTGCCAGCAGTCCTGTCGGTTTTGAAAAACTGTTTTTT CASSPVGFEKLFF
. TRBJ1-6 TRBV11-2 many TGTGCCAGCAGCTTAAATTCACCCCTCCACTTT CASSLNSPLHF
. TRBJ1-5 TRBV12-3/TRBV12-4 . TGTGCCAGCAGTCCGATGGGCGGCAATCAGCCCCAGCATTTT CASSPMGGNQPQHF
. TRBJ2-1 TRBV4-3 . TGCGCCAGCAGCCAAGATCGATCTCACAATGAGCAGTTCTTC CASSQDRSHNEQFF
TRBD2 TRBJ2-1 TRBV6-6 . TGTGCTAGCAGCTACGTGCTAGCGGGGGCAAATGAGCAGTTCTTC CASSYVLAGANEQFF
TRBD1 TRBJ2-5 TRBV10-3 . TGTGCCATCAGTCGGGACAGATCCCAAGAGACCCAGTACTTC CAISRDRSQETQYF
. TRBJ2-5 TRBV13 . TGTGCCAGCAGCTTAGGAGGGGGGCCGGTTGAAGAGACCCAGTACTTC CASSLGGGPVEETQYF
. TRBJ2-4 TRBV11-2 . TGTGCCAGCAGCTTAGAAAGGACGAACATTCAGTACTTC CASSLERTNIQYF
. TRBJ2-7 TRBV7-2 few TGTGCCAGCAGCTTATTTGCTGCCAACAGGGTCGGATCCTCCTACGAGCAGTACTTC CASSLFAANRVGSSYEQYF
. TRBJ2-7 TRBV7-2 . TGTGCCAGCAGCTTAGTTGTGAGTGCTGGCGAGCAGTACTTC CASSLVVSAGEQYF
TRBD2 TRBJ2-3 TRBV14 few TGTGCCAGCAGCCAACTGCCCGCCGGCGGGGGGACAGATACGCAGTATTTT CASSQLPAGGGTDTQYF
. TRBJ2-3 TRBV7-2 many TGTGCCAGCAAGGGCATTTTCACAGATACGCAGTATTTT CASKGIFTDTQYF
. TRBJ2-7 TRBV28 . TGTGCCAGCAAAAAGGCCAGGGGCAACTACGAGCAGTACTTC CASKKARGNYEQYF
. TRBJ2-4 TRBV5-6 . TGTGCCAGCAGCTTGGGTTGGGGGGCCAAAAACATTCAGTACTTC CASSLGWGAKNIQYF
. TRBJ2-7 TRBV4-1 . TGCGCCAGCAGCCCGTTGGGGGCTGCTTACGAGCAGTACTTC CASSPLGAAYEQYF
. TRBJ2-7 TRBV7-6 many TGTGCCAGCAGCTTAGTTGCGGACATAACCAGCTCCTACGAGCAGTACTTC CASSLVADITSSYEQYF
. TRBJ1-1 TRBV2 few TGTGCCAACCGCTCCGGGACGGAGAACACTGAAGCTTTCTTT CANRSGTENTEAFF
TRBD2 TRBJ2-1 TRBV5-6 . TGTGCCAGCAGCTTGAAACTAGCGCCTTACAATGAGCAGTTCTTC CASSLKLAPYNEQFF
. TRBJ1-5 TRBV4-1 . TGCGCCAGCAGCCAAGGAATGGGGTACGACAATCAGCCCCAGCATTTT CASSQGMGYDNQPQHF
. TRBJ1-4 TRBV12-3/TRBV12-4 few TGTGCCAGCAGTTTTAAGGAAAAACTGTTTTTT CASSFKEKLFF
TRBD1 TRBJ2-2 TRBV6-5 . TGTGCCAGCAGTTACTCAAACGTTCAGGGGGCGGGGACCGGGGAGCTGTTTTTT CASSYSNVQGAGTGELFF
TRBD1 TRBJ2-1 TRBV9 . TGTGCCAGCAATAGGGGGCTCAATGAGCAGTTCTTC CASNRGLNEQFF
. TRBJ1-6 TRBV5-4 . TGTGCCAGCAGCTTAAGGGACCCATATAATTCACCCCTCCACTTT CASSLRDPYNSPLHF
. TRBJ2-5 TRBV27 . TGTGCCAGCAGATACCGGGGCCGAGGGCAAGAGACCCAGTACTTC CASRYRGRGQETQYF
. TRBJ1-1 TRBV7-8 many TGTGCCAGCAGCATCTCCAGGGGCCAAGGGGGAGCTTTCTTT CASSISRGQGGAFF
TRBD1 TRBJ2-5 TRBV28 many TGTGCCAGCAGTTCCCTTGGACAGGGGGGTCTATACGAGGAGACCCAGTACTTC CASSSLGQGGLYEETQYF
. TRBJ2-4 TRBV7-9 few TGTGCCAGCAGCTTTCAGGGGGGTTCCAAAAACATTCAGTACTTC CASSFQGGSKNIQYF